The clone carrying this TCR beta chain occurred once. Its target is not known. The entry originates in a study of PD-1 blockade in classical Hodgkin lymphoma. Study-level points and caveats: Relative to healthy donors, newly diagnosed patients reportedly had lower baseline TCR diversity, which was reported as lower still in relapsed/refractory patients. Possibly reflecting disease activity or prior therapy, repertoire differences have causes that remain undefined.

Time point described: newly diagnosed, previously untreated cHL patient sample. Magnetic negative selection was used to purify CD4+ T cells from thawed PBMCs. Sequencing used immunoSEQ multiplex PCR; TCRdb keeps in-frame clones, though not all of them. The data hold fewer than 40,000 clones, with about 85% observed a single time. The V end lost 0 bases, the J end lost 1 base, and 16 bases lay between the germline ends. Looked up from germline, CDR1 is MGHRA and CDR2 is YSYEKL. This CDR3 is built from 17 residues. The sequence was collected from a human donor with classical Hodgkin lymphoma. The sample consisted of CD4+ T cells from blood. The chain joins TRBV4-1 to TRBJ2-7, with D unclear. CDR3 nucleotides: TGCGCCAGCAGCCAAGATCTGATTGGAGCCTATTCCTACGAGCAGTACTTC. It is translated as CASSQDLIGAYSYEQYF.